These 26 T cell receptor beta chains were sequenced from one sample in a study of long-term antiretroviral therapy in people with HIV (dated by TCRdb to between 2021 and 2024). The immunoSEQ hsTCRB v3.0 assay was used at survey level resolution to sequence the TRB variable region. Imported from immuneACCESS, the table was reduced by TCRdb to in-frame sequences with V and J called. These copies leave out some clones; in studies compared against another copy, an unresolved V gene accounts for under half, and the cause of the remainder is not known. This sample comprises 17,000 or so clones, 81% of them detected only once. The biggest ten clones account for about 15% of the sample. This sample comprised unsorted PBMCs, obtained less than 1.3 years before starting antiretroviral therapy. Source of these receptors: a man younger than 45 with HIV.

The chain carries TRBV11-2 and TRBJ2-1; 7 bases fit TRBD2. This CDR3 contains 14 residues. Germline trimming cut 3 bases from V and 8 bases from J; bases unmatched to any gene: 7. Germline CDR1 SGHAT, CDR2 FQNNGV. CDR3 coding DNA: TGTGCCAGCAGCTTGCGGGAGAGGTGGGATGAGCAGTTCTTC. The encoded protein is CASSLRERWDEQFF.

This clone has a single count. The DNA of the CDR3 is TGCGCCAGCAGCCAAAGCCAAATGATCCGGGGCTCTAGAAACGAGCAGTACTTC. Amino acids: CASSQSQMIRGSRNEQYF. The chain links TRBV4-1 to TRBJ2-7, with D perhaps assigned TRBD1 or TRBD2 (5 bases each). CDR3 size: 18 residues. Germline V gene lookup returns CDR1 MGHRA and CDR2 YSYEKL. V dropped 2 bases and J dropped 5 bases, with 25 bases sitting between them.

The chain uses TRBV7-6 and TRBJ2-1; no clear D gene. The V end lost 5 bases, the J end lost 6 bases, and 11 bases lay between the germline ends. The germline CDR1 and CDR2 sequences are SGHVS and FNYEAQ. This CDR3 region has 13 residues. The CDR3 coding sequence is TGTGCCAGCAGCCCCGGGCGCTCCAATGAGCAGTTCTTC. Its protein product is CASSPGRSNEQFF.

The chain employs TRBV6-4 and TRBJ2-5, with 10 bases fitting TRBD2. Trimming took 5 bases from V and 2 from J; bases not matched to a gene: 5. Germline values: CDR1 MRHNA, CDR2 SNTAGT. The CDR3 is 15 residues long. The DNA of the CDR3 is TGTGCCAGCAGTAGACTAGCGGGCGGGCAAGAGACCCAGTACTTC. Protein product: CASSRLAGGQETQYF.

This chain links TRBV2 with TRBJ2-7, with 12 positions matching TRBD2. Germline trimming cut 8 bases from V and 5 bases from J; bases unmatched to any gene: 13. There are 16 residues in the CDR3. CDR1 SNHLY and CDR2 FYNNEI come from the germline V gene. In nucleotides, the CDR3 is TGTGCCAGCCTACCGAACCTAGCGGGAGGGCCCCACGAGCAGTACTTC. Its translation: CASLPNLAGGPHEQYF.

V is TRBV6-1 and J is TRBJ2-1; TRBD1 agrees at 9 bases. V was clipped by 8 bases and J by 5 bases; unmatched bases: 10. The CDR3 runs to 15 residues. Germline V gene lookup returns CDR1 MNHNS and CDR2 SASEGT. The CDR3 sequence is CASARGTGMNNEQFF. CDR3 sequence (DNA): TGTGCCAGCGCCCGGGGGACAGGGATGAACAATGAGCAGTTCTTC.

This clone was recorded only once. J is TRBJ2-7 and V is TRBV7-9; no firm D call. In germline, CDR1 is SEHNR, CDR2 FQNEAQ (reference sequence). V was trimmed by 4 bases and J by 4 bases, leaving 5 bases between them. This CDR3 spans 11 amino acids. CDR3 DNA sequence: TGTGCCAGCAGCTCTTGGTACGAGCAGTACTTC. It specifies CASSSWYEQYF.

The CDR3 loop is CAISVQRGLEQYF. The CDR3 region has the DNA TGTGCCATCAGCGTCCAAAGGGGGCTTGAGCAGTACTTC. The rearrangement uses TRBV10-3 and TRBJ2-7; 7 bases are shared with TRBD1. This CDR3 is built from 13 residues. V was clipped by 6 bases and J by 7 bases; unmatched bases: 9. Germline-derived CDR1 and CDR2 are ENHRY and SYGVKD.

This clone was observed a single time. V usage is TRBV6-5 and J usage is TRBJ2-7; 8 bases are a match to TRBD1. This CDR3 is built from 15 residues. Germline CDR1 reads MNHEY; CDR2 reads SVGAGI. Germline trimming cut 10 bases from V and 2 bases from J; bases unmatched to any gene: 13. In nucleotides, the CDR3 is TGTGCCACAAAGAAGACAGGGGACCTCACCTACGAGCAGTACTTC. Translated: CATKKTGDLTYEQYF.

The rearrangement uses TRBV6-5 and TRBJ1-1; the D gene is possibly TRBD1 (6 bases). Germline values: CDR1 MNHEY, CDR2 SVGAGI. Trimming cost V 0 bases and J 0 bases, with 11 bases left between them. The CDR3 totals 16 residues. CDR3 bases: TGTGCCAGCAGTTACTCTTTCGCAGGGGTGAACACTGAAGCTTTCTTT. Translation: CASSYSFAGVNTEAFF.

This chain joins TRBV5-4 and TRBJ1-6; unclear D gene. The CDR3 spans 12 residues. Trimming shortened V by 0 bases and J by 16 bases, and 11 bases separated the two germline ends. The germline gives CDR1 SGHNT, CDR2 YYREEE (reference sequence). CDR3 amino acids: CASSLVGEPLHF. DNA of the CDR3: TGTGCCAGCAGCTTGGTCGGGGAGCCTCTCCACTTT. The full variable domain, with the rest looked up from reference TRBV5-4 and TRBJ1-6, is ETGVTQSPTHLIKTRGQQVTLRCSSQSGHNTVSWYQQALGQGPQFIFQYYREEENGRGNFPPRFSGLQFPNYSSELNVNALELDDSALYLCASSLVGEPLHFGNGTRLTVT.

V usage is TRBV6-5 and J usage is TRBJ1-2; D may be TRBD1 (6 bases). This CDR3 is built from 12 residues. CDR1 is MNHEY, CDR2 SVGAGI, per germline. V dropped 6 bases and J dropped 4 bases, with 9 bases sitting between them. The chain's CDR3 is CASRDRFYGYTF. The CDR3 region has the DNA TGTGCCAGCAGAGACAGGTTCTATGGCTACACCTTC.

The rearrangement links TRBV7-2 to TRBJ2-3; perhaps TRBD1 as D (6 bases). The CDR3 has 15 residues. The germline V gene encodes CDR1 SGHTA and CDR2 FQGNSA. The ends were cut back, 2 bases at V and 6 bases at J, with 15 bases in the middle. Here the CDR3 reads CASSLIGQSTDTQYF. In nucleotides, the CDR3 is TGTGCCAGCAGCTTAATCGGACAGTCAACTGATACGCAGTATTTT.

CDR3 sequence reads: CASGLLGRGDTEAFF. The CDR3 DNA reads TGCGCCAGCGGCCTGCTAGGGCGAGGGGACACTGAAGCTTTCTTT. This chain connects TRBV5-1 to TRBJ1-1; the D gene is possibly TRBD1 (5 bases). In germline, CDR1 is SGHRS, CDR2 YFSETQ. CDR3 length: 15 residues. The V end lost 7 bases, the J end lost 3 bases, and 19 bases lay between the germline ends.

This clone is termed medium-sized. The sample carries other DNA sequences with the same CDR3. The CDR3 region is CASSLGNTGELFF. The DNA of the CDR3 is TGTGCCAGCAGCTTGGGCAACACCGGGGAGCTGTTTTTT. The chain carries TRBV5-6 and TRBJ2-2; D is uncertain. Trimming removed 0 bases at V and 2 bases at J, with 2 bases between. CDR3 length equals 13 residues. Germline assignment: CDR1 SGHDT and CDR2 YYEEEE.

The chain recombines TRBV19 with TRBJ2-7; 9 positions match TRBD2. V lost 9 bases, J lost 6 bases, and 12 bases stayed unmatched. Germline CDR1 LNHDA, CDR2 SQIVND (reference sequence). The CDR3 loop spans 14 amino acids. The CDR3 nucleotides are TGTGCCAGCAGGGGAGCGGGAGGTCTCGTCGAGCAGTACTTC. Translating gives CASRGAGGLVEQYF.

The V gene is TRBV15, the J gene TRBJ1-1, with D perhaps matching TRBD1 (5 bases). V lost 2 bases and J lost 5, with 12 bases in between. The germline V gene encodes CDR1 LNHNV and CDR2 YYDKDF (reference sequence). The CDR3 loop spans 14 amino acids. The chain's CDR3 is CATSRPVEGTEAFF. In nucleotides, the CDR3 is TGTGCCACCAGCAGACCAGTAGAGGGGACTGAAGCTTTCTTT.

The chain is built from TRBV4-2 and TRBJ2-7; either TRBD1 or TRBD2 may fit D (6 bases each). The CDR3 extends over 15 amino acids. V lost 0 bases to trimming and J lost 2 bases, with 11 bases between them. Germline V gene sequence: CDR1 LGHNA, CDR2 YNFKEQ. CDR3 residues: CASSQDGGQPYEQYF. For the CDR3, the DNA is TGTGCCAGCAGCCAAGATGGGGGGCAGCCCTACGAGCAGTACTTC.

The CDR3 nucleotides read TGCAGCGTCACCGGCGGGACAGAGTACAATGAGCAGTTCTTC. Amino acids: CSVTGGTEYNEQFF. The V call is TRBV29-1, the J call TRBJ2-1, with D possibly TRBD1 on 7 matching bases. Germline lookup yields CDR1 SQVTM and CDR2 ANQGSEA. Trimming cost V 6 bases and J 4 bases, with 16 bases left between them. The CDR3 consists of 14 residues.

This chain joins TRBV5-1 and TRBJ2-5, with D unresolved. The last part of the DNA fits TRBJ2-7 better; the J call may be wrong. This CDR3 contains 14 residues. Germline-derived CDR1 and CDR2 are SGHRS and YFSETQ. The CDR3 region is CASSFSVGNYEQYF. The CDR3 nucleotides read TGCGCCAGCAGCTTTTCCGTGGGGAACTACGAGCAGTACTTC.

V usage is TRBV30 and J usage is TRBJ2-3, with 11 bases that match TRBD2. This CDR3 is built from 14 residues. Germline V gives CDR1 GTSNPN, CDR2 SVGIG (reference sequence). J was trimmed by 2 bases and V by 8 bases; bases with no gene match: 6. This CDR3 is CASGTSGTTDTQYF. The CDR3 DNA reads as TGTGCCAGTGGGACTAGCGGCACCACAGATACGCAGTATTTT.

V is TRBV19 and J is TRBJ1-3; D might be TRBD1 (5 bases). V was pared by 5 bases and J by 3 bases, with 8 bases between. The germline CDR1 and CDR2 sequences are LNHDA and SQIVND (reference sequence). This CDR3 spans 13 amino acids. The CDR3, as DNA: TGTGCCAGTAGTCTCAGGGATGGAAACACCATATATTTT. Translating gives CASSLRDGNTIYF. The full variable domain, completed using reference TRBV19 and TRBJ1-3, is DGGITQSPKYLFRKEGQNVTLSCEQNLNHDAMYWYRQDPGQGLRLIYYSQIVNDFQKGDIAEGYSVSREKKESFPLTVTSAQKNPTAFYLCASSLRDGNTIYFGEGSWLTVV.

The genes are TRBV12-5 and TRBJ2-3, with TRBD1 matching 8 bases. Germline V CDR1 and CDR2: LGHNT, FRNRAP. The CDR3 sequence is 16 residues long. V lost 4 bases, J lost 0 bases, and 6 bases stayed unmatched. The CDR3 DNA reads TGTGCTAGTGGTTCTCAGACAGGGGTTAGCACAGATACGCAGTATTTT. Translated: CASGSQTGVSTDTQYF.

V gene TRBV6-4 combines with J gene TRBJ2-3, with a tentative D call TRBD1 (6 bases). The CDR3 length is 13 residues. CDR1 and CDR2 from the germline V gene are MRHNA and SNTAGT. V was shortened by 2 bases and J by 4 bases, with 7 bases between the two germline ends. CDR3 sequence reads: CASSDGGADTQYF. CDR3 coding DNA: TGTGCCAGCAGTGACGGGGGCGCAGATACGCAGTATTTT.

Turning to this clone: Other DNA sequences within the sample encode an identical CDR3. This chain uses TRBV5-1 with TRBJ2-5; the match to TRBD2 covers 8 bases. The CDR3 sequence is 13 residues long. Germline CDR1 is SGHRS and CDR2 is YFSETQ. V lost 0 bases, J lost 5 bases, and 0 bases stayed unmatched. The CDR3 bases are TGCGCCAGCAGCTTGGGCGGGGGGGAGACCCAGTACTTC. This encodes CASSLGGGETQYF.

The gene calls are TRBV18 and TRBJ1-4; 12 bases are shared with TRBD1. Germline CDR1 reads KGHSH; CDR2 reads LQKENI. Trimming at V came to 5 bases and at J to 5 bases, leaving 9 bases not matched to a gene. The CDR3 consists of 17 residues. The CDR3 nucleotides read TGTGCCAGCTCAGTCTCCGGGACAGGGGGCACGAATGAAAAACTGTTTTTT. Protein: CASSVSGTGGTNEKLFF. The whole variable domain, remainder taken from reference TRBV18 and TRBJ1-4, is NAGVMQNPRHLVRRRGQEARLRCSPMKGHSHVYWYRQLPEEGLKFMVYLQKENIIDESGMPKERFSAEFPKEGPSILRIQQVVRGDSAAYFCASSVSGTGGTNEKLFFGSGTQLSVL.